This paragraph reports one T cell receptor (beta chain). Its antigen is as yet unknown. V lost 2 bases, J lost 5 bases, and 13 bases lay in between. The germline V gene encodes CDR1 SGHTA and CDR2 FQGTGA. This CDR3 comprises 14 residues. Samples were taken at baseline and on day 1 of cycles 4 and 7. Sequencing was performed with immunoSEQ multiplex PCR; in TCRdb, only in-frame clones are kept and a portion is missing. The sample contains some 42,000 clones, about 82% of which appear only once. The entry originates in a study of OX40 agonist ivuxolimab in advanced cancers. On the study more broadly: Aged roughly 23 to 90 with a mean of about 60 years, they were about 83% male. Checkpoint inhibitors had been given previously to roughly 36% of patients.

General study findings and limits: Dose levels from 0.1 to 3.0 mg/kg saw CD4+ and CD8+ blood T cells expand clonally by week 6.

This specimen was CD4+ or CD8+ T cells sorted from blood, taken in a trial of the OX40 agonist ivuxolimab. The TCR sequence derives from an adult with an advanced solid tumor such as melanoma, head and neck, liver or kidney cancer. The chain combines TRBV7-3 with TRBJ2-7; D may match TRBD1 or TRBD2 (5 bases each). The CDR3 loop is CASSLVGGDHEQYF. The CDR3 DNA follows: TGTGCCAGCAGCTTAGTGGGTGGGGACCACGAGCAGTACTTC.